This T cell receptor beta chain was identified in a study of response to subunit inactivated influenza vaccine. Points from the study as a whole: The authors put forward the suggestion that each seasonal influenza vaccination may bring in only a limited number of new T cells.

The CDR3 totals 13 residues. Trimming removed 2 bases from V and 8 bases from J, with 12 bases in between. Germline CDR1 LGHDT, CDR2 YNNKEL (reference sequence). Via MiXCR, TCRdb re-called the RT-PCR reads, giving one row per CDR3 protein. The sample records 650,000 to 700,000 distinct CDR3 sequences, 15% to 17% being singletons. Regarding this clonotype: Antigen: not known.

The gene calls are TRBV3-1 and TRBJ1-1, with D perhaps matching TRBD1 (5 bases). The source was PBMCs from blood, collected 12 days after vaccination. This receptor was obtained from a man aged 50 to 59 who received an inactivated influenza vaccine. The CDR3 bases are TGTGCCAGCAGCCAATACGCCGGGACCGAAGCTTTCTTT. Residues: CASSQYAGTEAFF.